This T cell receptor beta chain was captured by sequencing in a study of T cell repertoires in cytomegalovirus infection. Study in general: CMV epitopes in the study were HLA-C-restricted (recently identified) and HLA-B-restricted (well studied).

V was cut by 7 bases and J by 1 base, with 12 bases left in between. This CDR3 spans 14 amino acids. Of note for this clonotype: Its antigen is unidentified.

TCRdb ran MiXCR on the reads and lists one entry per CDR3 protein. The sample carries some 500,000 distinct CDR3 sequences, approximately 40% recorded once. The specimen was cultured PBMCs, collected from culture after CMV antigen stimulation. This chain uses TRBV12-3 or TRBV12-4 with TRBJ2-3; D is unresolved. The clonotype originates from a human donor in good health (CMV status not recorded). Some clones in this sample may be carry-over from other donors' samples. In nucleotides, the CDR3 is TGTGCCAGCAATAAGGCCACCCGCACAGATACGCAGTATTTT. Translated, it gives CASNKATRTDTQYF.